This note documents a single TCR beta chain sequence. Its antigen target is currently unknown. Per-base qualities were not stored, and no clone one base away is much larger. Genomic DNA was isolated from the sorted cells so that the TCRbeta CDR3 region could be sequenced. TCRbeta CDR3 regions were sequenced using the immunoSEQ Assay. In its TCRdb copy, this immuneACCESS table keeps in-frame sequences only and misses some clones. Where compared with another copy, unresolved V genes explain less than half of these, and the others have no known cause. Here the sample has 30,000 to 35,000 clones; about nine tenths occur a single time. The ten largest account for around 39% of the sample. Looking up the germline V gene yields CDR1 MNHEY and CDR2 SVGAGI. From its cysteine to its phenylalanine, the CDR3 spans 14 amino acids. This entry keeps only the CDR3 DNA: 42 bases, framed from base 1. Trimming costs V 8 bases and J 4 bases, and their ends lie 17 bases apart.

The record originates from a study of OX40 agonist ivuxolimab in advanced cancers. Broadly, across the study: Ivuxolimab, which targeted the costimulatory receptor OX40 (CD134), was an agonistic, fully human IgG2 monoclonal antibody. The purpose of peripheral TCRbeta sequencing was to test whether ivuxolimab changed TCR sequence diversity and led to clonal T-cell expansion. Partial responses were achieved by three dose-escalation patients, of whom one had hepatocellular carcinoma and two had cutaneous melanoma. Patients were allowed to have had prior anti-PD-1, anti-PD-L1 or anti-CTLA-4 therapy, and roughly two fifths of the dose-escalation patients had been treated with checkpoint inhibitors. The monotherapy dose-escalation portion (N of about 57 patients) of the phase I ivuxolimab trial is reported in the paper. Among the roughly 54 dose-escalation patients, approximately 20 had hepatocellular carcinoma, 15 or so melanoma, 9 renal cell carcinoma and 9 head and neck cancer. A male proportion of 75% to 85% and a mean age of around 60 years, ranging from about 23 to 90, were recorded for the dose-escalation cohort. Intravenous ivuxolimab was administered to patients every 2 weeks at six dose levels: 0.01, 0.1, 0.3, 1.5, 3 and 10 mg/kg. Overall study outcomes, separate from this receptor: At doses from 0.1 to 3.0 mg/kg, clonal expansion was seen in both CD4+ and CD8+ blood T cells between baseline and week 6. In partial responders in the 0.1-3.0 mg/kg groups, normalized peripheral clonal expansion was found to be among the lowest, especially among CD8+ T cells. After ivuxolimab, CD8+ T cells had more expanded clones than CD4+ T cells on average. The antigen specificity of the peripheral T cells that underwent clonal expansion was not determined. Low levels of normalized T-cell clonal expansion were also seen in some patients who did not respond.

The trial excluded patients who had a history of autoimmune disease or who were on systemic immunosuppression. In every dose cohort, peripheral blood was drawn for TCR sequencing at baseline, cycle 4 day 1, and cycle 7 day 1. The samples were drawn from a first-in-human, open-label, multicenter phase I dose-escalation trial of ivuxolimab. The trial enrolled adults with locally advanced or metastatic head and neck squamous cell, hepatocellular, melanoma or renal cell carcinoma. Before TCR sequencing, CD4+ and CD8+ T cells were separately sorted from peripheral blood. In this chain, TRBV6-5 is recombined with TRBJ2-5, with a weak D call of TRBD2 (5 bases match). The clonotype comes from an adult with an advanced solid tumor such as melanoma, head and neck, liver or kidney cancer. The sample here was CD4+ or CD8+ T cells sorted from blood, taken in a trial of the OX40 agonist ivuxolimab. The DNA sequence is as follows: TGTGCCAGCTGTCTAAGCGGCCCTTCAGAGACCCAGTACTTC. Its coded protein is CASCLSGPSETQYF.